Shown below are 21 T cell receptor beta chains from a single sample sequenced in a study of cytomegalovirus exposure and HLA in healthy donors. PCR was performed using 60 Vbeta and 13 Jbeta primers. TCRdb's copy holds only in-frame clones and misses some; the assay was immunoSEQ multiplex PCR. The profile shows around 180,000 clones, roughly 84% of them singletons. The specimen sequenced was PBMCs. Every receptor here comes from a boy aged 2 to 10 in good health and CMV-seronegative.

In its sample, this clone was seen a few times. The V gene is TRBV25-1, the J gene TRBJ1-1; D is undetermined. V dropped 2 bases and J dropped 8 bases, with 12 bases sitting between them. The CDR3 length is 13 residues. Germline CDR1 is MGHDK and CDR2 is SYGVNS. The CDR3, as DNA: TGTGCCAGCAGTGAAGAATCGGGTAAAGAAGCTTTCTTT. Translation gives CASSEESGKEAFF.

The chain links TRBV25-1 to TRBJ2-3; D is perhaps TRBD2 (6 bases). The germline V gene has CDR1 MGHDK and CDR2 SYGVNS. This CDR3 is 15 amino acids long. V was trimmed by 6 bases and J by 5 bases, leaving 18 bases between them. CDR3: CASSSIRASEDTQYF. CDR3 DNA: TGTGCCAGCAGCAGTATCCGAGCTAGCGAAGATACGCAGTATTTT.

This clone was detected once. This chain links TRBV5-4 with TRBJ2-2, with 7 bases that match TRBD1. From germline, CDR1 is SGHNT and CDR2 YYREEE (reference sequence). J lost 7 bases, V lost 0 bases, and 9 bases had no gene match. The CDR3 runs to 16 residues. In nucleotides, the CDR3 is TGTGCCAGCAGCTTGGGGAGACAGGGTAGGGGCGGGGAGCTGTTTTTT. Translation: CASSLGRQGRGGELFF.

This clone was counted between two and nine times. The chain is built from TRBV6-6 and TRBJ1-5; 7 bases line up with TRBD1. This CDR3 has 13 residues. CDR1 is MNHNY, CDR2 SVGAGI, per germline (reference sequence). Trimming cost V 5 bases and J 6 bases; bases outside gene matches: 4. This chain's CDR3 is CASSGDRAQPQHF. The CDR3 DNA sequence: TGTGCCAGCAGTGGCGACAGGGCTCAGCCCCAGCATTTT.

The chain is built from TRBV6-5 and TRBJ1-5; possible D gene TRBD1, 5 bases. V dropped 6 bases and J dropped 7 bases, with 19 bases sitting between them. CDR3 length equals 15 residues. Per germline, CDR1 MNHEY and CDR2 SVGAGI. The CDR3 here is CASSPRKGILQPQHF. The CDR3 bases are TGTGCCAGCAGCCCTCGAAAGGGGATCTTGCAGCCCCAGCATTTT.

This clone has only a few counts. V and J are TRBV27 and TRBJ1-6; 8 nucleotides agree with TRBD1. Per the germline V gene, CDR1 is MNHEY and CDR2 is SMNVEV (reference sequence). The CDR3 is made up of 16 amino acids. J gave up 10 bases and V 6 bases, and 14 bases lay outside the gene matches. Here the CDR3 reads CASSVGQGLWRSPLHF. As DNA, the CDR3 is TGTGCCAGCAGCGTCGGACAGGGTTTATGGCGGTCACCCCTCCACTTT.

This chain joins TRBV18 and TRBJ1-1; 7 bases match TRBD1. The J segment lost 4 bases and the V segment lost 3 bases, leaving 2 bases of the junction unmatched. The germline V gene has CDR1 KGHSH and CDR2 LQKENI. The CDR3 runs 13 residues. CDR3 protein: CASSPGQSTEAFF. The CDR3 coding sequence is TGTGCCAGCTCACCGGGACAGTCCACTGAAGCTTTCTTT.

This chain uses TRBV11-3 with TRBJ1-6; no clear D. The CDR3 runs 17 residues. V lost 0 bases to trimming and J lost 6 bases, with 15 bases between them. Germline lookup yields CDR1 SGHNT and CDR2 YENEEA. The CDR3 sequence is CASSLDHPRRANSPLHF. The CDR3 DNA follows: TGTGCCAGCAGCTTAGATCACCCTAGACGCGCTAATTCACCCCTCCACTTT.

The chain recombines TRBV6-4 with TRBJ2-7, with TRBD2 matching 7 bases. The CDR3 totals 12 residues. Germline CDR1 reads MRHNA; CDR2 reads SNTAGT. Unmatched junction bases numbered 6, after V lost 6 bases and J lost 7 bases. The CDR3 DNA reads as TGTGCCAGCAGGATCTCGCGGGGGGAGCAGTACGTC. Translated, it gives CASRISRGEQYV.

The chain is built from TRBV9 and TRBJ1-2; the D gene is possibly TRBD1 (6 bases). Germline loops: CDR1 SGDLS, CDR2 YYNGEE. This CDR3 spans 14 amino acids. V was cut by 3 bases and J by 4 bases, with 13 bases left in between. The DNA of the CDR3 is TGTGCCAGCAGCGCGTTAGGGACAAGCTATGGCTACACCTTC. It translates to CASSALGTSYGYTF.

The genes are TRBV19 and TRBJ1-5; 7 nucleotides line up with TRBD1. CDR3 size: 15 residues. V gave up 1 base and J gave up 3 bases; unmatched junction bases: 3. Germline CDR1 reads LNHDA; CDR2 reads SQIVND (reference sequence). The CDR3, as DNA: TGTGCCAGTAGTATAGCAGGGGGAAACAATCAGCCCCAGCATTTT. This encodes CASSIAGGNNQPQHF.

The chain couples TRBV15 to TRBJ2-3, with D possibly being TRBD2 (6 bases). This CDR3 contains 16 residues. Germline V gene data show CDR1 as LNHNV and CDR2 as YYDKDF (reference sequence). V gave up 0 bases and J gave up 0 bases, with 10 bases separating them. The CDR3 spells CATSRDLGTSTDTQYF. DNA of the CDR3: TGTGCCACCAGCAGAGATCTAGGGACTAGCACAGATACGCAGTATTTT.

This clone was picked up one time. The chain combines TRBV9 with TRBJ2-3; 10 bases match TRBD1. The germline CDR1 and CDR2 sequences are SGDLS and YYNGEE. The V gene end was trimmed by 0 bases and the J gene end by 3 bases; junction bases not matched to a gene: 13. CDR3 length: 19 residues. CDR3 sequence reads: CASSVGPGQGSLFTDTQYF. CDR3 coding DNA: TGTGCCAGCAGCGTAGGACCGGGACAGGGGAGCCTTTTTACAGATACGCAGTATTTT.

This clone was detected a few times. V gene TRBV19 combines with J gene TRBJ1-5, with 7 positions matching TRBD1. The V and J ends lost 10 bases and 5 bases, in that order; junction bases with no gene match: 5. The CDR3 runs to 12 residues. Germline V CDR1 and CDR2: LNHDA, SQIVND (reference sequence). Here the CDR3 reads CATGTADQPQHF. The DNA of the CDR3 is TGTGCCACTGGGACAGCCGATCAGCCCCAGCATTTT.

J is TRBJ2-1 and V is TRBV4-1, with a tentative D call TRBD2 (5 bases). Germline V gene data show CDR1 as MGHRA and CDR2 as YSYEKL. This CDR3 spans 17 amino acids. V lost 0 bases to trimming and J lost 9 bases, with 21 bases between them. The CDR3 loop reads CASSQDRERPRGSEQFF. For the CDR3, the DNA is TGCGCCAGCAGCCAAGATAGGGAGCGCCCCCGGGGAAGTGAGCAGTTCTTC.

The chain combines TRBV7-3 with TRBJ2-3, with TRBD2 as a possible D gene (5 bases). Germline loops: CDR1 SGHTA, CDR2 FQGTGA. Trimming cost V 0 bases and J 2 bases, with 15 bases left between them. CDR3 length equals 17 residues. This chain's CDR3 is CASSLTEGLPLTDTQYF. The CDR3 DNA reads TGTGCCAGCAGCTTAACCGAAGGACTCCCCCTCACAGATACGCAGTATTTT.

This chain joins TRBV4-1 and TRBJ1-5; unclear D gene. Germline loops: CDR1 MGHRA, CDR2 YSYEKL. The CDR3 covers 14 residues. V gave up 0 bases and J gave up 3 bases, with 6 bases separating them. CDR3 DNA: TGCGCCAGCAGCCAAGAGGCAGTCAATCAGCCCCAGCATTTT. This gives the protein CASSQEAVNQPQHF.

This clone was found a few times. The J gene is TRBJ2-1, the V gene TRBV5-1; 11 bases fit TRBD2. Germline CDR1 SGHRS, CDR2 YFSETQ. The CDR3 has 16 residues. V lost 4 bases, J lost 10 bases, and 13 bases stayed unmatched. The CDR3 loop is CASSAGLAVTYGEQFF. The CDR3 bases are TGCGCCAGCAGCGCGGGACTAGCGGTGACATACGGGGAGCAGTTCTTC.

The chain has TRBV6-5 and TRBJ1-1, with D possibly matching TRBD1 (6 bases). Trimming cost V 5 bases and J 9 bases, with 16 bases left between them. The CDR3 has 13 residues. Germline CDR1 reads MNHEY; CDR2 reads SVGAGI. Here the CDR3 reads CASSQRQEHQAFF. In DNA form, the CDR3 reads TGTGCCAGCAGTCAGAGACAGGAGCATCAAGCTTTCTTT.

The chain couples TRBV19 to TRBJ1-1; D call uncertain. The germline V gene encodes CDR1 LNHDA and CDR2 SQIVND (reference sequence). Trimming cost V 10 bases and J 10 bases, with 19 bases left between them. The CDR3 consists of 12 residues. For the CDR3, the DNA is TGTGCCACCAGCCCCACGGGGTTAGCAGCTTTCTTT. Its translation: CATSPTGLAAFF.

The chain couples TRBV7-9 to TRBJ1-2, with 9 bases matching TRBD1. Germline trimming cut 5 bases from V and 0 bases from J; bases unmatched to any gene: 4. The germline gives CDR1 SEHNR, CDR2 FQNEAQ (reference sequence). The CDR3 loop spans 15 amino acids. The CDR3 loop reads CASSRGTGTNYGYTF. CDR3 coding DNA: TGTGCCAGCAGCCGGGGGACAGGGACTAACTATGGCTACACCTTC.